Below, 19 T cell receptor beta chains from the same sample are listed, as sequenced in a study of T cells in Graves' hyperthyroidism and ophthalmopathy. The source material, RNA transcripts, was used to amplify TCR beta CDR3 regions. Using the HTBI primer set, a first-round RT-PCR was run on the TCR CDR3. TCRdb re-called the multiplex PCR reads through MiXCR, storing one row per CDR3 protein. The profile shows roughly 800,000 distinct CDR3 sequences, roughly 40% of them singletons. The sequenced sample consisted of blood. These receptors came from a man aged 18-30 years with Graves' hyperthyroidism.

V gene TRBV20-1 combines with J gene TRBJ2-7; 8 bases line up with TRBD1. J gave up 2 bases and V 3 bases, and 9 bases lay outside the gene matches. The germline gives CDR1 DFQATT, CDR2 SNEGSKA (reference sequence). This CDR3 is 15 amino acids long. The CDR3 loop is CSASYRTGLTYEQYF. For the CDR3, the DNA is TGCAGTGCTAGCTATCGGACAGGGTTGACCTACGAGCAGTACTTC.

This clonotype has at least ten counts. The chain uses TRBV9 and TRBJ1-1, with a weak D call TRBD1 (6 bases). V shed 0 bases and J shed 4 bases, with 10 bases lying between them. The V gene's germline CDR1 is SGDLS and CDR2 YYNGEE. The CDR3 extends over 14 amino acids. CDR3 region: CASSVAGGGTEAFF. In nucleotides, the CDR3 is TGTGCCAGCAGCGTAGCGGGGGGCGGCACTGAAGCTTTCTTT. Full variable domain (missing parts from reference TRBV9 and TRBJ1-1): DSGVTQTPKHLITATGQRVTLRCSPRSGDLSVYWYQQSLDQGLQFLIQYYNGEERAKGNILERFSAQQFPDLHSELNLSSLELGDSALYFCASSVAGGGTEAFFGQGTRLTVV.

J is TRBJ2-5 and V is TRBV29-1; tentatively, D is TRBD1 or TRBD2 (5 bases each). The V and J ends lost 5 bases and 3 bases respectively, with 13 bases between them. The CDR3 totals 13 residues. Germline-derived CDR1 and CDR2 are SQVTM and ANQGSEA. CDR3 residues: CSVRAGREETQYF. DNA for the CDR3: TGCAGCGTTCGGGCGGGCAGGGAAGAGACCCAGTACTTC.

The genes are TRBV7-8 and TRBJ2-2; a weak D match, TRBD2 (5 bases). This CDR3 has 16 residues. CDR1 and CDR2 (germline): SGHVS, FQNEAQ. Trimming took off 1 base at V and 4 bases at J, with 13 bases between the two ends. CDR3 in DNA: TGTGCCAGCAGCTTAGAACCGGGCGCGGGCACCGGGGAGCTGTTTTTT. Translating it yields CASSLEPGAGTGELFF. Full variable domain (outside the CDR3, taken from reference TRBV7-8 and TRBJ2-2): GAGVSQSPRYKVAKRGQDVALRCDPISGHVSLFWYQQALGQGPEFLTYFQNEAQLDKSGLPSDRFFAERPEGSVSTLKIQRTQQEDSAVYLCASSLEPGAGTGELFFGEGSRLTVL.

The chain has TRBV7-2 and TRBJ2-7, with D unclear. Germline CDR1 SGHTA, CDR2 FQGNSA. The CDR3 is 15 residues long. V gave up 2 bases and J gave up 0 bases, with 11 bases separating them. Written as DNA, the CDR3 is TGTGCCAGCAGCTTATGGAGCTCCAGCTCCTACGAGCAGTACTTC. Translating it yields CASSLWSSSSYEQYF.

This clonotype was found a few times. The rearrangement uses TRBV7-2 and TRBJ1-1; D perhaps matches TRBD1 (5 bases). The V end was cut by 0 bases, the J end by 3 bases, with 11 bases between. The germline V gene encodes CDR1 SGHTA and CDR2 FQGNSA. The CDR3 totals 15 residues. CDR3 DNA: TGTGCCAGCAGCTTAGCAGTCGGGGGGGACACTGAAGCTTTCTTT. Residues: CASSLAVGGDTEAFF.

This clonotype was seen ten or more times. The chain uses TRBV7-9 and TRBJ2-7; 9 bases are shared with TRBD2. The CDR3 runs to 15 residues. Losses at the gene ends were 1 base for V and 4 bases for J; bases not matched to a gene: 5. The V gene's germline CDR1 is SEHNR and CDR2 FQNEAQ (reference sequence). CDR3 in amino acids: CASSLDLAGPYEQYF. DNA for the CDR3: TGTGCCAGCAGCTTAGACCTAGCGGGACCATACGAGCAGTACTTC.

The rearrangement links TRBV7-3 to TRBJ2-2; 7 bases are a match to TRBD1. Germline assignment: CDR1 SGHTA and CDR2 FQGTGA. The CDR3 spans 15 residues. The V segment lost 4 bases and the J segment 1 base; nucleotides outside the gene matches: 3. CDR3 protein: CASSWDSQNTGELFF. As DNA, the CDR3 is TGTGCCAGCAGCTGGGACAGTCAGAACACCGGGGAGCTGTTTTTT.

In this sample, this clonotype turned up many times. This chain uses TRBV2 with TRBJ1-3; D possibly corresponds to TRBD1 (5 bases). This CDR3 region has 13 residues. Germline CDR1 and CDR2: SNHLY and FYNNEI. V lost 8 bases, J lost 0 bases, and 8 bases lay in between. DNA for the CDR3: TGTGCCAGCGGGCAGGGCTCTGGAAACACCATATATTTT. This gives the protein CASGQGSGNTIYF.

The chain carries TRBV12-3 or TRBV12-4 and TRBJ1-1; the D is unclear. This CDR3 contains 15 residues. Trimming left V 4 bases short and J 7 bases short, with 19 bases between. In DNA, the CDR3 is TGTGCCAGCAGTTCGAGCAACGCACGGTCAATTGAAGCTTTCTTT. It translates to CASSSSNARSIEAFF.

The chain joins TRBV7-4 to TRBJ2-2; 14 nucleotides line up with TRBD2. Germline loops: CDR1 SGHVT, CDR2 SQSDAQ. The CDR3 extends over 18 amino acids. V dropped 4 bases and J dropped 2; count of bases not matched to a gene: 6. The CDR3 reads CASSSGLAGVFNTGELFF. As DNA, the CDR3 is TGTGCCAGCAGCTCGGGACTAGCGGGGGTATTTAACACCGGGGAGCTGTTTTTT.

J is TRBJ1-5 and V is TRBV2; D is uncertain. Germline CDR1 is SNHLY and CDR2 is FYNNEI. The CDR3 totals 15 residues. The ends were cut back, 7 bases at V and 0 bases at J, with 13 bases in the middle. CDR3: CASTLDPYSNQPQHF. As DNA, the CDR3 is TGTGCCAGCACACTGGACCCTTATAGCAATCAGCCCCAGCATTTT.

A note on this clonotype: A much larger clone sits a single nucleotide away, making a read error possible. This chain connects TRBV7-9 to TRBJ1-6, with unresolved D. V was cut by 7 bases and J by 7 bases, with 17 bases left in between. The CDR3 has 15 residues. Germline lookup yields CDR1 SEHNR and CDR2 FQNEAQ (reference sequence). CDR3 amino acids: CASTFSWASNSPLHF. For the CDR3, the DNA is TGTGCCAGCACCTTCTCTTGGGCCTCGAATTCACCCCTCCACTTT.

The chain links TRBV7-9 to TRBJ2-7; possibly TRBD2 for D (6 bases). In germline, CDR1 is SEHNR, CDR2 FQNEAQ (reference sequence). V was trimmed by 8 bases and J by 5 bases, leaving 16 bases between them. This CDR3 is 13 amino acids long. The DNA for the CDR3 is TGTGCCAGCGGGGGGTCGGGGCCGGACGAGCAGTACTTC. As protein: CASGGSGPDEQYF.

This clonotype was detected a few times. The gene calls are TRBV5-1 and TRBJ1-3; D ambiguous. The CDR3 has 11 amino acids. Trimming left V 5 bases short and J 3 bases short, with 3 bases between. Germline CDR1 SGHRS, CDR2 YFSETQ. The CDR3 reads CASRNGNTIYF. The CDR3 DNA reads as TGCGCCAGCAGAAATGGAAACACCATATATTTT.

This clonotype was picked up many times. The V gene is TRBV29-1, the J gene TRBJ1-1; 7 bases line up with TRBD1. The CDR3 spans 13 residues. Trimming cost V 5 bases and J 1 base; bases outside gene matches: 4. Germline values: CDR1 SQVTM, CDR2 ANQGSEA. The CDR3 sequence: CSVWGQQNTEAFF. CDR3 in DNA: TGCAGCGTTTGGGGACAGCAGAACACTGAAGCTTTCTTT.

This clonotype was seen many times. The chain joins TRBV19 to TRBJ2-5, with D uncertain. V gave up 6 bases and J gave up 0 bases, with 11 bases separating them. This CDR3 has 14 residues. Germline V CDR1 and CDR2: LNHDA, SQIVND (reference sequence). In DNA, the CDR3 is TGTGCCAGTAGCACTGTGGGGAACCAAGAGACCCAGTACTTC. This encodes CASSTVGNQETQYF.

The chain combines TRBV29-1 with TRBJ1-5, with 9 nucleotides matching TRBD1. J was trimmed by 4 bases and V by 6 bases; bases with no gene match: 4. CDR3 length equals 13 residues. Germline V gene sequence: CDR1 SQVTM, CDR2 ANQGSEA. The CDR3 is CSVRTGENQPQHF. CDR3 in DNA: TGCAGCGTCCGGACAGGGGAAAATCAGCCCCAGCATTTT.

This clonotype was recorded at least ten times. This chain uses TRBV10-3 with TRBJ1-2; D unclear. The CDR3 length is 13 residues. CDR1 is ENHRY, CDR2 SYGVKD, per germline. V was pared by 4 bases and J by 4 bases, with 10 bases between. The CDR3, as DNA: TGTGCCATCAGTGCAGACAAGGGCTATGGCTACACCTTC. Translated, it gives CAISADKGYGYTF.